This T cell receptor (beta chain) is drawn from a study of cytomegalovirus exposure and HLA in healthy donors. Broader study findings: Rare TCR sequences dominated, though some public TCRs recurred in many donors.

The trim removed 4 bases at V and 5 bases at J, leaving 6 bases unmatched. From germline, CDR1 is GTSNPN and CDR2 SVGIG (reference sequence). This CDR3 contains 13 residues. The PCR was carried out with 60 Vbeta primers and 13 Jbeta primers. The protocol was immunoSEQ multiplex PCR, while the TCRdb copy is restricted to in-frame clones and leaves out a portion. The sample includes some 250,000 clones, roughly 87% of them seen just once. Points on this clone: Its specificity is unknown.

Sequenced material: PBMCs. This receptor was identified in a woman aged 40 to 50 in good health and CMV-seropositive. The J gene is TRBJ2-5, the V gene TRBV30; 8 positions agree with TRBD1. The CDR3 DNA is TGTGCCTGGACCAGGGGGCCTATTGAGACCCAGTACTTC. Encoded protein: CAWTRGPIETQYF.